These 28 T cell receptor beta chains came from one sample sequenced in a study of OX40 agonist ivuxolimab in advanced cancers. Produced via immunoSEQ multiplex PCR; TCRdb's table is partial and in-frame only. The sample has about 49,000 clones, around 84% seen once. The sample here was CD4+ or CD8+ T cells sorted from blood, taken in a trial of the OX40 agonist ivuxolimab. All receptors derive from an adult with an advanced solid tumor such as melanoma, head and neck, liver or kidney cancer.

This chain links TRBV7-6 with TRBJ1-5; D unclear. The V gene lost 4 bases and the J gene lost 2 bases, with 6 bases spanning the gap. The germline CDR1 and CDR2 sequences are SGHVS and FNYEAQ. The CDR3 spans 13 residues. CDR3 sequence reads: CASSSAGNQPQHF. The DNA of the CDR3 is TGTGCCAGCAGCTCCGCCGGCAATCAGCCCCAGCATTTT.

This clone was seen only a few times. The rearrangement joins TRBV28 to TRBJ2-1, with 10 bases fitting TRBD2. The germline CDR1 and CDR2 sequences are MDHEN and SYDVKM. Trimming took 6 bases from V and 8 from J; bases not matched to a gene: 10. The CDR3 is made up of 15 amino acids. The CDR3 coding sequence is TGTGCCAGCAGATTCGTAGCGGGAGGAGGTGATGAGCAGTTCTTC. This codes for CASRFVAGGGDEQFF.

As DNA, the CDR3 is TGTGCCAGTAGTATAGATGGCCCTACGGGGAACTATGGCTACACCTTC. Residues: CASSIDGPTGNYGYTF. The chain uses TRBV19 and TRBJ1-2; D is undetermined. Germline V CDR1 and CDR2: LNHDA, SQIVND (reference sequence). The CDR3 runs 16 residues. Trimming removed 0 bases from V and 2 bases from J, with 13 bases in between.

This CDR3 is CASSSGTGYIQYF. In DNA form, the CDR3 reads TGCGCCAGCAGCTCCGGGACAGGGTACATTCAGTACTTC. V gene TRBV5-1 combines with J gene TRBJ2-4; 9 bases line up with TRBD1. The CDR3 contains 13 residues. V gave up 3 bases and J gave up 8 bases; unmatched junction bases: 3. CDR1 SGHRS and CDR2 YFSETQ come from the germline V gene.

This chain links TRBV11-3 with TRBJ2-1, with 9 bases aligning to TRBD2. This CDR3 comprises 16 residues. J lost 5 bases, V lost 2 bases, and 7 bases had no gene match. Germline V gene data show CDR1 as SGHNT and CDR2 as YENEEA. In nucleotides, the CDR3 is TGTGCCAGCAGCTTATACCCCTCTAGCGGGAACAATGAGCAGTTCTTC. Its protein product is CASSLYPSSGNNEQFF. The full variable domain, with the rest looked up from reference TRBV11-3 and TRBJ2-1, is EAGVVQSPRYKIIEKKQPVAFWCNPISGHNTLYWYLQNLGQGPELLIRYENEEAVDDSQLPKDRFSAERLKGVDSTLKIQPAELGDSAVYLCASSLYPSSGNNEQFFGPGTRLTVL.

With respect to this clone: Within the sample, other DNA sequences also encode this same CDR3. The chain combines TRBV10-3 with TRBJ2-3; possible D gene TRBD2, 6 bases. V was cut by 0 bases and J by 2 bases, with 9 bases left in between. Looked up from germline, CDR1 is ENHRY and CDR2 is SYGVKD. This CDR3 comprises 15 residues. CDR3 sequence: CAISESSGFTDTQYF. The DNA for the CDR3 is TGTGCCATCAGTGAGTCGAGCGGGTTCACAGATACGCAGTATTTT.

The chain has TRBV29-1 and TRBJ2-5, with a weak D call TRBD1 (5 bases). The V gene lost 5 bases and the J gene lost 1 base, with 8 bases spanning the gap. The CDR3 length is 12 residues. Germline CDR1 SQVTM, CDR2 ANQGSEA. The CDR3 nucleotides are TGCAGCGTTAGTAGGGGCCAAGAGACCCAGTACTTC. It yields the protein CSVSRGQETQYF.

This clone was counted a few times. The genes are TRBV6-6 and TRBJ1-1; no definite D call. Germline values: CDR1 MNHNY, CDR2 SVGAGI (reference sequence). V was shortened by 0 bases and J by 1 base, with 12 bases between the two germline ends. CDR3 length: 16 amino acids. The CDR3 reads CASSYSLRHKNTEAFF. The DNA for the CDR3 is TGTGCCAGCAGTTACTCATTACGGCATAAGAACACTGAAGCTTTCTTT.

The CDR3 protein is CASSPGAGGGTGELFF. The CDR3 DNA is TGTGCCAGCTCACCGGGAGCGGGAGGAGGAACCGGGGAGCTGTTTTTT. This chain uses TRBV18 with TRBJ2-2; the match to TRBD2 covers 9 bases. The V and J ends lost 3 bases and 5 bases, in that order; junction bases with no gene match: 7. Looked up from germline, CDR1 is KGHSH and CDR2 is LQKENI. The CDR3 has 16 residues.

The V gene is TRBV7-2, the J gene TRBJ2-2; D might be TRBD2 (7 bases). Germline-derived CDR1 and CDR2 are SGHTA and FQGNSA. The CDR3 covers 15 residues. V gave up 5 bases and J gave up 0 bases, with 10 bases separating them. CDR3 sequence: CASSRGGSNTGELFF. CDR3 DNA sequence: TGTGCCAGCAGCAGGGGGGGCTCGAACACCGGGGAGCTGTTTTTT.

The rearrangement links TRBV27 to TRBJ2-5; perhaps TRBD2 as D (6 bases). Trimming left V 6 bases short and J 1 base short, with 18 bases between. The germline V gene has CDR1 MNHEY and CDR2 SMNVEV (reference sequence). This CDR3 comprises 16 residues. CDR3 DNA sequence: TGTGCCAGCAGACCTACTAGCACTTTTCCCCAAGAGACCCAGTACTTC. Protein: CASRPTSTFPQETQYF.

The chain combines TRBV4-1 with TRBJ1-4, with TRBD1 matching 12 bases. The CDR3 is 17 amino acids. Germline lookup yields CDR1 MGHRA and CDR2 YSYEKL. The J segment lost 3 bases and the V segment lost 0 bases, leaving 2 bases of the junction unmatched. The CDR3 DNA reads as TGCGCCAGCAGCCAAGAGGGGACAGGGGGCGCTAATGAAAAACTGTTTTTT. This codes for CASSQEGTGGANEKLFF.

The CDR3 DNA is TGTGCCAGCTCACCACTAAGCGGTTCCTACGAGCAGTACTTC. Translation gives CASSPLSGSYEQYF. The chain joins TRBV18 to TRBJ2-7; D might be TRBD2 (5 bases). This CDR3 is built from 14 residues. Germline assignment: CDR1 KGHSH and CDR2 LQKENI. V was cut by 1 base and J by 1 base, with 8 bases left in between.

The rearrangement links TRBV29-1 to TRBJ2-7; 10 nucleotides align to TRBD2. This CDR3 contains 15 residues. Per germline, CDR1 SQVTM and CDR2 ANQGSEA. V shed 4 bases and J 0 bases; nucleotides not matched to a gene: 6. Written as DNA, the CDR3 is TGCAGCGTTGGGAAACTAGCGGGAATCTCCTACGAGCAGTACTTC. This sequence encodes CSVGKLAGISYEQYF.

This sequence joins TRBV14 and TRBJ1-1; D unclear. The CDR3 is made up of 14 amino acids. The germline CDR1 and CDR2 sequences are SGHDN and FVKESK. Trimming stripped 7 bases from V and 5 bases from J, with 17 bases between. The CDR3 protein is CASNSVGFGTEAFF. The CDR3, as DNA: TGTGCCAGCAACTCAGTGGGGTTTGGGACTGAAGCTTTCTTT.

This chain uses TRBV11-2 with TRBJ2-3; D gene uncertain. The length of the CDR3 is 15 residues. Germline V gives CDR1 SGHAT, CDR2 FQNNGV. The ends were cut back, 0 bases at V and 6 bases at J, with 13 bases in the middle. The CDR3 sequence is CASSLDLRPLDTQYF. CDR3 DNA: TGTGCCAGCAGCTTAGATCTACGGCCTTTGGATACGCAGTATTTT. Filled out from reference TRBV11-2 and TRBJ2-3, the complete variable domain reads EAGVAQSPRYKIIEKRQSVAFWCNPISGHATLYWYQQILGQGPKLLIQFQNNGVVDDSQLPKDRFSAERLKGVDSTLKIQPAKLEDSAVYLCASSLDLRPLDTQYFGPGTRLTVL.

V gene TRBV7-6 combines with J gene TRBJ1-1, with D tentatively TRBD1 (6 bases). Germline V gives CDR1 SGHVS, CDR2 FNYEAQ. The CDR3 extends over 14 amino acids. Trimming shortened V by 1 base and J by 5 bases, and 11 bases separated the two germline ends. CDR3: CASSLDPGTTEAFF. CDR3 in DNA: TGTGCCAGCAGCTTAGATCCCGGGACAACTGAAGCTTTCTTT.

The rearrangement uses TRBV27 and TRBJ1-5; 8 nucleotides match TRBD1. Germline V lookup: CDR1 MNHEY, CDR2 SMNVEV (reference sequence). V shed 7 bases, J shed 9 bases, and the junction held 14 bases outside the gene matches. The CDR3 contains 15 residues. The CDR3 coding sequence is TGTGCCAGCACGAGTGGGACAGGCCCTTTACGGCCCCAGCATTTT. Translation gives CASTSGTGPLRPQHF.

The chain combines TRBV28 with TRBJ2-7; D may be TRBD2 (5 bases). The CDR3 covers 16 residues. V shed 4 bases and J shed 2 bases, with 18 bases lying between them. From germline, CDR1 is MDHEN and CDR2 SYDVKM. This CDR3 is CASSSPTTAPTYEQYF. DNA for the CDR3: TGTGCCAGCAGTTCCCCGACTACGGCCCCCACCTACGAGCAGTACTTC. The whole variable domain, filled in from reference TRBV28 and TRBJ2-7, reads DVKVTQSSRYLVKRTGEKVFLECVQDMDHENMFWYRQDPGLGLRLIYFSYDVKMKEKGDIPEGYSVSREKKERFSLILESASTNQTSMYLCASSSPTTAPTYEQYFGPGTRLTVT.

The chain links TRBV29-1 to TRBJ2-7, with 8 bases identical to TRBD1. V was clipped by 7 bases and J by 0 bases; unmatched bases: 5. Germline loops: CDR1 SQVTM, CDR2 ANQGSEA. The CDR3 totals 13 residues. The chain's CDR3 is CSARDRNSYEQYF. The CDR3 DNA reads TGCAGCGCCCGGGACAGGAACTCCTACGAGCAGTACTTC.

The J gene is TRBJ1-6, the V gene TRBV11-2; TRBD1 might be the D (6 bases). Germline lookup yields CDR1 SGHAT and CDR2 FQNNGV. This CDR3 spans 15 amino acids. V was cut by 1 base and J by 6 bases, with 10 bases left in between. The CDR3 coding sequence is TGTGCCAGCAGCTTAGCCGGGACACCTAATTCACCCCTCCACTTT. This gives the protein CASSLAGTPNSPLHF. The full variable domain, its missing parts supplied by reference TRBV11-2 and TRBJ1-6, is EAGVAQSPRYKIIEKRQSVAFWCNPISGHATLYWYQQILGQGPKLLIQFQNNGVVDDSQLPKDRFSAERLKGVDSTLKIQPAKLEDSAVYLCASSLAGTPNSPLHFGNGTRLTVT.

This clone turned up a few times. CDR3 sequence reads: CASSLVPMNTEAFF. The CDR3 DNA reads as TGTGCCAGCAGCCTAGTACCCATGAACACTGAAGCTTTCTTT. The chain recombines TRBV7-2 with TRBJ1-1, with D unresolved. The CDR3 covers 14 residues. The V and J ends lost 5 bases and 0 bases respectively, with 10 bases between them. Germline-derived CDR1 and CDR2 are SGHTA and FQGNSA.

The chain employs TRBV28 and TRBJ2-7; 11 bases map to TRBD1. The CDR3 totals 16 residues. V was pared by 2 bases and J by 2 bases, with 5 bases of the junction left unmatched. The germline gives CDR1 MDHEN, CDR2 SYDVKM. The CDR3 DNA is TGTGCCAGCAGTTTAACGGGACAGGGGGAACCCTACGAGCAGTACTTC. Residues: CASSLTGQGEPYEQYF.

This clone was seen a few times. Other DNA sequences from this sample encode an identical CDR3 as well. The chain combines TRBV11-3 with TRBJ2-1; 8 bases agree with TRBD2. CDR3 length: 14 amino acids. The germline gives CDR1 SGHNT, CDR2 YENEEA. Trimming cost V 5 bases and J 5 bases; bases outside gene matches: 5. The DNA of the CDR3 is TGTGCCAGCAGCCTCGGACTAGCCCACAATGAGCAGTTCTTC. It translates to CASSLGLAHNEQFF.

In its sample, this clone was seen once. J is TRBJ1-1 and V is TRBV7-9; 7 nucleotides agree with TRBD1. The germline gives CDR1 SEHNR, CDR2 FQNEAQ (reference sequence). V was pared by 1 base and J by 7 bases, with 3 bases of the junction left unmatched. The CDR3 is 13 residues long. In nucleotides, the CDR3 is TGTGCCAGCAGCTTAGACAGGGGCGTTGAAGCTTTCTTT. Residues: CASSLDRGVEAFF. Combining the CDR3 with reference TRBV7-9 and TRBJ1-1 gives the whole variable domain DTGVSQNPRHKITKRGQNVTFRCDPISEHNRLYWYRQTLGQGPEFLTYFQNEAQLEKSRLLSDRFSAERPKGSFSTLEIQRTEQGDSAMYLCASSLDRGVEAFFGQGTRLTVV.

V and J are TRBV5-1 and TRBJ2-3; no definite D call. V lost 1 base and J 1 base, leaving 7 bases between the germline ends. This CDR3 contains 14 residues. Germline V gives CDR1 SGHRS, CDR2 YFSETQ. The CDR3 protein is CASSLQVGTDTQYF. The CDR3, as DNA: TGCGCCAGCAGCTTGCAAGTAGGCACAGATACGCAGTATTTT. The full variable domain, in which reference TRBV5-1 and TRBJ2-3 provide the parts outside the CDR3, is KAGVTQTPRYLIKTRGQQVTLSCSPISGHRSVSWYQQTPGQGLQFLFEYFSETQRNKGNFPGRFSGRQFSNSRSEMNVSTLELGDSALYLCASSLQVGTDTQYFGPGTRLTVL.

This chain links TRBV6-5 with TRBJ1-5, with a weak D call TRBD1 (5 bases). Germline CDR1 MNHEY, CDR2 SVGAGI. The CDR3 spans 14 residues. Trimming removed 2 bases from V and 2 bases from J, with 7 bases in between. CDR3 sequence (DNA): TGTGCCAGCAGTTACGAACAGGGCAATCAGCCCCAGCATTTT. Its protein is CASSYEQGNQPQHF.

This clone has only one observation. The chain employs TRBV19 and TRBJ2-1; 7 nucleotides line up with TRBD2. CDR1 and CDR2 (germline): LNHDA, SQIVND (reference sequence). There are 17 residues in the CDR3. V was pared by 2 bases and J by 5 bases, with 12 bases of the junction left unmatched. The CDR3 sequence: CASSISGAGVPHNEQFF. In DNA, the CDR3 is TGTGCCAGTAGTATAAGTGGGGCGGGAGTCCCCCACAATGAGCAGTTCTTC.